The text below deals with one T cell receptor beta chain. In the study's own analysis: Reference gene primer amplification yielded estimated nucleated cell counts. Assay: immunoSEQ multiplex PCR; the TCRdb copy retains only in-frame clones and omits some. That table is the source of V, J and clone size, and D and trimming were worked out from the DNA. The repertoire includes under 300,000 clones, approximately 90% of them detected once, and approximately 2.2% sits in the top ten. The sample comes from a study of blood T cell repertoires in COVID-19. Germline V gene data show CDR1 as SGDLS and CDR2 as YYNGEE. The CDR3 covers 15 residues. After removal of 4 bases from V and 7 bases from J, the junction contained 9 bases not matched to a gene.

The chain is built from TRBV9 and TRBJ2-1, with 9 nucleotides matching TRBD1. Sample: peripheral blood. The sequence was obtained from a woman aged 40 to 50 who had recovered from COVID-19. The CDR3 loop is CASSSTGQGWNEQFF. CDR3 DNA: TGTGCCAGCAGCTCCACGGGACAGGGTTGGAATGAGCAGTTCTTC. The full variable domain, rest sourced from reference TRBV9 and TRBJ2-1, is DSGVTQTPKHLITATGQRVTLRCSPRSGDLSVYWYQQSLDQGLQFLIQYYNGEERAKGNILERFSAQQFPDLHSELNLSSLELGDSALYFCASSSTGQGWNEQFFGPGTRLTVL.